This record concerns one TCR beta chain sequence. This table comes from immunoSEQ multiplex PCR, and its TCRdb copy is limited to in-frame clones, with some not included. This sample yields roughly 50,000 clones, of which approximately 90% are seen a single time; about 20% belongs to the top ten. The data were obtained in a study of T cells in localized non-small cell lung cancer. The CDR3 loop spans 14 amino acids. Trimming took off 0 bases at V and 5 bases at J, with 10 bases between the two ends. Germline V CDR1 and CDR2: SGHDN, FVKESK. Here the sequenced sample was peripheral blood, taken before any cancer treatment. J is TRBJ1-2 and V is TRBV14, with a tentative D call TRBD1 (5 bases). The TCR originated in a man aged 35-75 years with stage I lung adenocarcinoma. CDR3 region: CASSQDHQGYGYTF. The DNA for the CDR3 is TGTGCCAGCAGCCAAGATCACCAGGGATATGGCTACACCTTC.